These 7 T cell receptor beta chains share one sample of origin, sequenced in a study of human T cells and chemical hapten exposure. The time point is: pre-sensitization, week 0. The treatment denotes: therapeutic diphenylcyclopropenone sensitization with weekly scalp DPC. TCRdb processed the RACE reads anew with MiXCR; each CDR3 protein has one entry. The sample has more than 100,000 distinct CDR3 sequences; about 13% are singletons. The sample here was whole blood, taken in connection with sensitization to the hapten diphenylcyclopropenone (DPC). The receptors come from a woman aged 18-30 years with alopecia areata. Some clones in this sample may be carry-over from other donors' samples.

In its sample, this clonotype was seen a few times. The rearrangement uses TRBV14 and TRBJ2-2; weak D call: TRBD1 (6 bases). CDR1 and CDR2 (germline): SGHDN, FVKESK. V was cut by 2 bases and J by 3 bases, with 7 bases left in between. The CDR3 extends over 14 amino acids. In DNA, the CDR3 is TGTGCCAGCAGCCAACACAGGGACACCGGGGAGCTGTTTTTT. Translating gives CASSQHRDTGELFF.

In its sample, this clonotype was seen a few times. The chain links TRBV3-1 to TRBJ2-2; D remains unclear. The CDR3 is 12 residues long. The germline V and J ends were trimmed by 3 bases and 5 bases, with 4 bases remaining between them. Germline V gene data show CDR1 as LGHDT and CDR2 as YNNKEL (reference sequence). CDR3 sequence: CASSHKTGELFF. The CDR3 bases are TGTGCCAGCAGCCACAAAACCGGGGAGCTGTTTTTT.

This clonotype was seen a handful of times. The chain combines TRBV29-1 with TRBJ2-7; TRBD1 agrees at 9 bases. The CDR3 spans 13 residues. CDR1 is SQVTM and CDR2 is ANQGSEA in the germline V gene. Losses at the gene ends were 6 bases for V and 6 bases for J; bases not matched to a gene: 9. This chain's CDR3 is CSVQRDRDGEQYF. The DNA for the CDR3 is TGCAGCGTCCAAAGGGACAGGGATGGCGAGCAGTACTTC.

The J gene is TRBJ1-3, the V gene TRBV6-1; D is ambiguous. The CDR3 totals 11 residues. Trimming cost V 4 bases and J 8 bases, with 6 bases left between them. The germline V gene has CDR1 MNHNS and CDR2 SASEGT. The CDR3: CASSVMDTIYF. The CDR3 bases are TGTGCCAGCAGTGTAATGGACACCATATATTTT.

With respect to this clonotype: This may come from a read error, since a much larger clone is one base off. The CDR3 spells CASSYSGGVGEQYF. The CDR3 DNA sequence: TGTGCCAGCAGTTACTCCGGGGGGGTGGGTGAGCAGTACTTC. The chain uses TRBV6-5 and TRBJ2-7, with 8 bases lining up with TRBD2. This CDR3 spans 14 amino acids. The junction had 5 bases not matched to a gene; V was cut back by 0 bases and J by 7 bases. Germline V gives CDR1 MNHEY, CDR2 SVGAGI.

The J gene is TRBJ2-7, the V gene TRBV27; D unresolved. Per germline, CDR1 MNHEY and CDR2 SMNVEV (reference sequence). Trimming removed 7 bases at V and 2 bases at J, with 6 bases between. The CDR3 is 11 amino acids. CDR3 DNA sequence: TGTGCCAGCAAGGGAACCTACGAGCAGTACTTC. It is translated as CASKGTYEQYF.

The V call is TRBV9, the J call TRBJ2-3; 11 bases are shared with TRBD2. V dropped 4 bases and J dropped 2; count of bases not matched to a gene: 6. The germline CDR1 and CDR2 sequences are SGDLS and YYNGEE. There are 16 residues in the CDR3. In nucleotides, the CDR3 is TGTGCCAGCAGCCCCCTAGCGGGGGGTGACACAGATACGCAGTATTTT. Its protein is CASSPLAGGDTDTQYF.